The 2 T cell receptor beta chains listed next were all sequenced from one sample in a study of CD8 T cells in ankylosing spondylitis. MiXCR was run by TCRdb on the 5' RACE reads, yielding one entry per CDR3 protein. The repertoire consists of about 360,000 distinct CDR3 sequences, with approximately 22% occurring once and the leading ten covering 13%. The sequenced material came from blood, either unsorted or a sorted T cell fraction (not recorded which). The receptors shown here come from a male donor with ankylosing spondylitis or in good health (not recorded which).

The chain uses TRBV5-1 and TRBJ2-7; 12 bases line up with TRBD2. This CDR3 has 17 amino acids. Germline values: CDR1 SGHRS, CDR2 YFSETQ. V lost 0 bases and J lost 6; bases outside the gene matches: 10. The DNA for the CDR3 is TGCGCCAGCAGCTTGGGACTAGCGGGGGCCGCTAATTCCGAGCAGTACTTC. This sequence encodes CASSLGLAGAANSEQYF. The whole variable domain, filled in from reference TRBV5-1 and TRBJ2-7, reads KAGVTQTPRYLIKTRGQQVTLSCSPISGHRSVSWYQQTPGQGLQFLFEYFSETQRNKGNFPGRFSGRQFSNSRSEMNVSTLELGDSALYLCASSLGLAGAANSEQYFGPGTRLTVT.

V usage is TRBV12-3 or TRBV12-4 and J usage is TRBJ2-5; the match to TRBD2 covers 8 bases. Trimming cost V 6 bases and J 1 base; bases outside gene matches: 13. This CDR3 is 17 amino acids long. CDR3 nucleotides: TGTGCCAGCAGCGCCGGGAGGGGGGTGACAGCCCAAGAGACCCAGTACTTC. It specifies CASSAGRGVTAQETQYF.